This TCR beta chain was captured in a study of T-cell memory formation after mild COVID-19. Study-level background: The TCR clusters were mostly specific to one donor.

TCRdb re-called the 5' RACE reads with MiXCR, one entry per CDR3 protein. Among approximately 570,000 distinct CDR3 sequences, roughly 18% were seen once, and the ten largest hold around 12%. The CDR3 length is 15 residues. Trimming at V came to 4 bases and at J to 3 bases, leaving 5 bases not matched to a gene. Per germline, CDR1 ENHRY and CDR2 SYGVKD. Study-level findings and limits: Mainly CM and EM harbored the contracting CD4+ clones; mainly EMRA harbored the CD8+ ones. Clones shrinking from day 15 to 85 showed even CD4/CD8 mixes; later expanders tilted CD4+.

This clonotype has a handful of counts. The target antigen is unknown. The source material was PBMCs or a T cell subset sorted from them (not recorded which). This sequence was found in an adult woman who had mild COVID-19 (a few samples of this study predate the infection). Cell type and time point are not known. This sequence joins TRBV10-3 and TRBJ2-5, with 10 positions matching TRBD2. CDR3 protein: CAISVNGLAEETQYF. The CDR3 DNA follows: TGTGCCATCAGTGTTAATGGACTAGCGGAAGAGACCCAGTACTTC.